This entry features one TCR beta chain sequence. Antigen unknown. Per germline, CDR1 MNHEY and CDR2 SMNVEV (reference sequence). Unmatched junction bases numbered 11, after V lost 2 bases and J lost 3 bases. The CDR3 is made up of 17 amino acids. These data come from a study of cytomegalovirus exposure and HLA in healthy donors. Study observations and caveats: It emerged from a later analysis that several of the most significant clusters appeared to be linked to common viral pathogens.

The primer mix had 60 Vbeta and 13 Jbeta primers. The data were produced by immunoSEQ multiplex PCR, yet TCRdb's version contains in-frame clones alone and is incomplete. The top ten hold around 5% of the sample, which has approximately 110,000 clones, around 80% seen once. V is TRBV27 and J is TRBJ2-7, with TRBD1 matching over 9 bases. Material: PBMCs. The receptor's source is a man aged 25-40 years in good health and CMV-seropositive. Here the CDR3 DNA reads TGTGCCAGCAGTTTACTCAACCGGGACAGGGAAAACTACGAGCAGTACTTC. Translated, it gives CASSLLNRDRENYEQYF.